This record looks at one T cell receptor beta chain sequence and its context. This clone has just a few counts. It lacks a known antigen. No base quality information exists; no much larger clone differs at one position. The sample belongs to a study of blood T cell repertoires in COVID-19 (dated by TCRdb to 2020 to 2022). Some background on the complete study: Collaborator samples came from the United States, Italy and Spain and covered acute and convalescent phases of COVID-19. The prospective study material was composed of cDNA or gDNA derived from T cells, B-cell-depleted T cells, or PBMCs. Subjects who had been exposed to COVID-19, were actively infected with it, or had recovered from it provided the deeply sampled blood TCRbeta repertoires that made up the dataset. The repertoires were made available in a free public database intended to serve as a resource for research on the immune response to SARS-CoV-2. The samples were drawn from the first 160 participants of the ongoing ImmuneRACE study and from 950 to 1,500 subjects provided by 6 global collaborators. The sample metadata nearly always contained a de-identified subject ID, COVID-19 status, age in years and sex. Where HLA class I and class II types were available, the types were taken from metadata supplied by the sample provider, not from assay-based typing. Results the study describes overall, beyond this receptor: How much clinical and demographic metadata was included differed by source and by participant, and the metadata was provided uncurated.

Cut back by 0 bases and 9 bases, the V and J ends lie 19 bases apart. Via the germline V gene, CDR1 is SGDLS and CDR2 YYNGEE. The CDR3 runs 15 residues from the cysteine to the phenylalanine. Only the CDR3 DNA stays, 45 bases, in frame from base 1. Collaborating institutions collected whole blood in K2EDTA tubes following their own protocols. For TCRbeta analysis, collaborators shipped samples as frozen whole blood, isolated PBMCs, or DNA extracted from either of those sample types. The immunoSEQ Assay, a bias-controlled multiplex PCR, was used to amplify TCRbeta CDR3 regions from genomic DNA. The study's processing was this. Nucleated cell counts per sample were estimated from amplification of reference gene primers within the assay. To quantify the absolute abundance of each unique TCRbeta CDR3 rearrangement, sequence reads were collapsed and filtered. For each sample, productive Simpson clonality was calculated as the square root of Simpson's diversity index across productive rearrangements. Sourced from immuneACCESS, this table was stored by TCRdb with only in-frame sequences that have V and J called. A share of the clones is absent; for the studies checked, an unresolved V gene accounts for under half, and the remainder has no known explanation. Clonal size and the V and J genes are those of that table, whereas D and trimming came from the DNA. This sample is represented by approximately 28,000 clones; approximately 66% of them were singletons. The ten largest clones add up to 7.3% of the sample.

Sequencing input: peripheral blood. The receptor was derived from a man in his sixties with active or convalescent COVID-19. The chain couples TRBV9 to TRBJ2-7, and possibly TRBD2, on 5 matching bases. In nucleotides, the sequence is TGTGCCAGCAGCGTAGTACGGGATCCTCCTTGGGGGCAGTACTTC. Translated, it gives CASSVVRDPPWGQYF.